This T cell receptor (beta chain) appears in the sequencing data of a study of T cells in Graves' hyperthyroidism and ophthalmopathy. Patients were excluded for uncontrolled infection, other autoimmune disease, pregnancy or lactation. Diagnosis relied on clinical symptoms, serum thyroxine and TRAb, thyroid ultrasound and orbital computed tomography. V dropped 6 bases and J dropped 2; count of bases not matched to a gene: 3. This CDR3 has 14 amino acids. Germline V CDR1 and CDR2: MNHEY, SMNVEV (reference sequence). Amplification of TCR beta CDR3 regions used RNA as the template. RT-PCR in the first round (using the HTBI primer set) targeted the TCR CDR3. TCRdb passed the multiplex PCR reads through MiXCR, listing each CDR3 protein once. The sample includes roughly 300,000 distinct CDR3 sequences, about 25% of them seen just once. This clonotype was seen many times.

V is TRBV27 and J is TRBJ1-2; 10 bases align to TRBD1. The origin of this receptor is a man in his forties with Graves' hyperthyroidism that later progressed to Graves' ophthalmopathy. Sequencing was carried out using blood. Here the CDR3 reads CASRSGQGNYGYTF. CDR3 DNA: TGTGCCAGCAGATCGGGACAGGGGAACTATGGCTACACCTTC.